This entry features one T cell receptor (beta chain) sequence. Its antigen is currently unknown. The study sampled nominally healthy donors, though unrecorded immune exposures were likely. The length of the CDR3 is 15 residues. CDR1 and CDR2 from the germline V gene are MNHEY and SVGAGI. With 0 bases removed from V and 0 bases from J, the gap between germline ends came to 6 bases. The PCR contained 60 Vbeta and 13 Jbeta primers. Clones were sequenced by immunoSEQ multiplex PCR, and TCRdb holds only the in-frame ones, with some missing. The sample has 93,000 or so clones, 65% to 80% seen once. This sample is part of a study of cytomegalovirus exposure and HLA in healthy donors. At the level of the study: Previous work identified 95 million to 140 million unique TCR beta sequences from around 170 million T cells.

Study outcomes and limitations: Across donors, most TCRs were seen rarely, yet some public ones were widespread.

The chain couples TRBV6-5 to TRBJ2-4; D remains ambiguous. The TCR was taken from a woman between 18 and 29 years old in good health and CMV-seropositive. The sequencing input was PBMCs. For the CDR3, the DNA is TGTGCCAGCAGTTACTCGAAGCTAGCCAAAAACATTCAGTACTTC. Its protein is CASSYSKLAKNIQYF.